This passage covers 29 T cell receptor beta chains from one sample sequenced in a study of blood T cells in healthy people across ages. Next came a second PCR, run for about 7 to 12 cycles, which used a sample-barcoded 5' primer along with a J-beta primer mix. TCRdb passed the 5' RACE reads through MiXCR, listing each CDR3 protein once. The table records 1 million to 1.2 million distinct CDR3 sequences, 35% to 45% of them present only once. The sequenced sample was blood. The receptors were sampled from a young man in good health.

The sample holds a few counts of this clonotype. CDR3 DNA sequence: TGTGCCAGCAGCCCACGCGGGACAGGGTATCAAGAGACCCAGTACTTC. Translating gives CASSPRGTGYQETQYF. The chain links TRBV13 to TRBJ2-5; 9 bases are shared with TRBD1. V shed 5 bases, J shed 2 bases, and the junction held 9 bases outside the gene matches. The CDR3 runs 16 residues. In germline, CDR1 is PRHDT, CDR2 FYEKMQ (reference sequence).

This clonotype came up many times. The chain is built from TRBV4-2 and TRBJ1-2; D uncertain. Per germline, CDR1 LGHNA and CDR2 YNFKEQ. The CDR3 loop spans 13 amino acids. V lost 2 bases and J 3 bases, leaving 7 bases between the germline ends. CDR3 DNA: TGTGCCAGCAGCCAAATTGGGGACTATGGCTACACCTTC. This codes for CASSQIGDYGYTF.

This chain links TRBV20-1 with TRBJ1-6; 7 positions agree with TRBD1. The CDR3 is made up of 11 amino acids. The J segment lost 12 bases and the V segment lost 2 bases, leaving 1 base of the junction unmatched. The germline V gene encodes CDR1 DFQATT and CDR2 SNEGSKA (reference sequence). Here the CDR3 reads CSARTGEPLHF. The CDR3 DNA reads TGCAGTGCTAGAACAGGGGAACCCCTCCACTTT.

This clonotype was recorded a few times. This chain links TRBV14 with TRBJ2-1, with D tentatively TRBD1 or TRBD2 (6 bases each). The CDR3 is made up of 14 amino acids. The V gene lost 6 bases and the J gene lost 4 bases, with 13 bases spanning the gap. In germline, CDR1 is SGHDN, CDR2 FVKESK. CDR3 sequence (DNA): TGTGCCAGCAGTGAACGGAGGGGGTACAATGAGCAGTTCTTC. Amino acids: CASSERRGYNEQFF.

This clonotype was detected only a few times. This rearrangement joins TRBV27 to TRBJ2-3, with unresolved D. The CDR3 contains 16 residues. Germline V gene data show CDR1 as MNHEY and CDR2 as SMNVEV (reference sequence). V was trimmed by 2 bases and J by 0 bases, leaving 12 bases between them. For the CDR3, the DNA is TGTGCCAGCAGTTTACGGCCTTTTGGGAGCACAGATACGCAGTATTTT. Encoded protein: CASSLRPFGSTDTQYF.

This clonotype has more than one count but fewer than ten. This chain connects TRBV5-1 to TRBJ1-1, with D possibly matching TRBD1 (6 bases). V was cut by 4 bases and J by 4 bases, with 11 bases left in between. The germline V gene encodes CDR1 SGHRS and CDR2 YFSETQ. The CDR3 is made up of 13 amino acids. The CDR3, as DNA: TGCGCCAGCAGCACCACAGGGACCACTGAAGCTTTCTTT. This encodes CASSTTGTTEAFF.

This clonotype has more than one count but fewer than ten. V is TRBV4-3 and J is TRBJ2-1; 7 bases are shared with TRBD1. The V gene end was trimmed by 0 bases and the J gene end by 8 bases; junction bases not matched to a gene: 13. From germline, CDR1 is LGHNA and CDR2 YSLEER. The CDR3 contains 17 residues. The CDR3 bases are TGCGCCAGCAGCCAAGAGAAATTTACAGGGGATGCGGATGAGCAGTTCTTC. It is translated as CASSQEKFTGDADEQFF.

This chain uses TRBV5-1 with TRBJ1-1; 7 bases agree with TRBD1. The CDR3 sequence is 17 residues long. CDR1 SGHRS and CDR2 YFSETQ come from the germline V gene. With V trimmed by 3 bases and J by 3 bases, 14 bases remained unmatched. The chain's CDR3 is CASSWTGGRRKDTEAFF. CDR3 nucleotide sequence: TGCGCCAGCAGCTGGACAGGAGGGCGCCGTAAGGACACTGAAGCTTTCTTT.

This clonotype appeared a few times. V usage is TRBV28 and J usage is TRBJ2-3, with D possibly TRBD1 on 5 matching bases. Looked up from germline, CDR1 is MDHEN and CDR2 is SYDVKM. This CDR3 region has 12 residues. The V end lost 4 bases, the J end lost 10 bases, and 12 bases lay between the germline ends. The CDR3 DNA sequence: TGTGCCAGCAGTTACAGGTCTGCGGCGCAGTATTTT. This gives the protein CASSYRSAAQYF. Looking up the rest from reference TRBV28 and TRBJ2-3 gives the full variable domain: DVKVTQSSRYLVKRTGEKVFLECVQDMDHENMFWYRQDPGLGLRLIYFSYDVKMKEKGDIPEGYSVSREKKERFSLILESASTNQTSMYLCASSYRSAAQYFGPGTRLTVL.

The chain recombines TRBV5-4 with TRBJ1-1; TRBD1 might be the D (5 bases). The CDR3 is 13 residues long. The V gene's germline CDR1 is SGHNT and CDR2 YYREEE (reference sequence). V gave up 4 bases and J gave up 7 bases, with 14 bases separating them. CDR3: CASSHVTGDEAFF. CDR3 DNA sequence: TGTGCCAGCAGCCACGTTACAGGTGATGAAGCTTTCTTT.

J is TRBJ1-1 and V is TRBV12-3 or TRBV12-4; TRBD1 is a possible D gene (6 bases). The CDR3 loop spans 15 amino acids. The V and J ends lost 7 bases and 1 base respectively, with 16 bases between them. The CDR3 reads CASTSSGVRNTEAFF. The DNA of the CDR3 is TGTGCCAGCACCTCGTCAGGGGTTAGGAACACTGAAGCTTTCTTT.

This rearrangement joins TRBV20-1 to TRBJ1-2, with no clear D. From germline, CDR1 is DFQATT and CDR2 SNEGSKA (reference sequence). Between the trimmed V and J ends, which lost 7 bases and 0 bases, there was a span of 9 bases. The CDR3 sequence is 12 residues long. CDR3: CSGIGANYGYTF. CDR3 sequence (DNA): TGCAGTGGGATCGGAGCTAACTATGGCTACACCTTC.

The V and J genes are TRBV6-6 and TRBJ1-4; 7 positions match TRBD1. Germline CDR1 and CDR2: MNHNY and SVGAGI (reference sequence). Unmatched junction bases numbered 11, after V lost 5 bases and J lost 8 bases. The CDR3 has 15 amino acids. The CDR3 loop reads CASSLRQGGGEKLFF. CDR3 coding DNA: TGTGCCAGCAGTCTCCGACAGGGAGGAGGCGAAAAACTGTTTTTT.

The genes are TRBV5-1 and TRBJ2-1; D is possibly TRBD1 or TRBD2 (6 bases each). Germline-derived CDR1 and CDR2 are SGHRS and YFSETQ. The CDR3 has 15 residues. The V gene lost 3 bases and the J gene lost 7 bases, with 17 bases spanning the gap. In DNA form, the CDR3 reads TGCGCCAGCAGCTGGGGGTCGGGGGCCCAGAATGAGCAGTTCTTC. Amino acids: CASSWGSGAQNEQFF.

J is TRBJ1-1 and V is TRBV29-1, with D possibly being TRBD1 (5 bases). This CDR3 is built from 15 residues. Trimming left V 7 bases short and J 1 base short, with 19 bases between. The germline V gene has CDR1 SQVTM and CDR2 ANQGSEA. The CDR3: CSAGSWGTANTEAFF. CDR3 DNA: TGCAGCGCCGGGTCGTGGGGGACGGCGAACACTGAAGCTTTCTTT.

The rearrangement uses TRBV10-3 and TRBJ2-1; D possibly uses TRBD1 or TRBD2 (6 bases each). V was trimmed by 0 bases and J by 5 bases, leaving 14 bases between them. The CDR3 sequence is 16 residues long. The germline V gene has CDR1 ENHRY and CDR2 SYGVKD. The CDR3 region is CAISESKWGADNEQFF. CDR3 in DNA: TGTGCCATCAGTGAGTCTAAGTGGGGGGCAGACAATGAGCAGTTCTTC.

This clonotype was observed a few times. V usage is TRBV9 and J usage is TRBJ1-2; D unresolved. V was clipped by 0 bases and J by 6 bases, with 6 bases between them. Germline CDR1 reads SGDLS; CDR2 reads YYNGEE. The CDR3 has 12 residues. CDR3 amino acids: CASSVAGHGYTF. The CDR3 DNA is TGTGCCAGCAGCGTAGCCGGGCATGGCTACACCTTC.

J is TRBJ2-3 and V is TRBV20-1, with TRBD1 as a possible D gene (5 bases). The CDR3 has 14 residues. Germline V lookup: CDR1 DFQATT, CDR2 SNEGSKA (reference sequence). Trimming took off 5 bases at V and 1 base at J, with 13 bases between the two ends. The CDR3 reads CSAGRVSRTDTQYF. The CDR3 DNA reads as TGCAGTGCTGGCAGGGTTTCGCGCACAGATACGCAGTATTTT.

The chain joins TRBV5-4 to TRBJ1-2; the match to TRBD1 covers 9 bases. Germline assignment: CDR1 SGHNT and CDR2 YYREEE (reference sequence). The J segment lost 9 bases and the V segment lost 4 bases, leaving 7 bases of the junction unmatched. The CDR3 spans 13 residues. The DNA of the CDR3 is TGTGCCAGCAGCAGCGGACAGGGGTTAAGCTACACCTTC. Its protein product is CASSSGQGLSYTF.

This clonotype came up a few times. The CDR3 coding sequence is TGTGCCACCAGCCAGGGGGACTCCTACAATGAGCAGTTCTTC. Its protein product is CATSQGDSYNEQFF. The V and J genes are TRBV15 and TRBJ2-1; the match to TRBD1 covers 7 bases. The CDR3 length is 14 residues. V dropped 5 bases and J dropped 0; count of bases not matched to a gene: 1. CDR1 is LNHNV and CDR2 is YYDKDF in the germline V gene (reference sequence).

The chain is built from TRBV4-3 and TRBJ2-2, with 15 nucleotides matching TRBD2. The CDR3 extends over 19 amino acids. After removal of 4 bases from V and 0 bases from J, the junction contained 6 bases not matched to a gene. The germline CDR1 and CDR2 sequences are LGHNA and YSLEER. This CDR3 is CASSPFGTSGGTNTGELFF. The CDR3 nucleotides read TGCGCCAGCAGCCCTTTCGGGACTAGCGGGGGGACGAACACCGGGGAGCTGTTTTTT.

At least ten counts were recorded for this clonotype. This sequence joins TRBV3-1 and TRBJ2-1; no firm D call. The CDR3 has 15 residues. Trimming removed 1 base at V and 9 bases at J, with 16 bases between. The germline V gene encodes CDR1 LGHDT and CDR2 YNNKEL (reference sequence). CDR3 DNA sequence: TGTGCCAGCAGCCAAGTACTGGTCAGGCAGCCTGAGCAGTTCTTC. Translation: CASSQVLVRQPEQFF.

The sample holds a few counts of this clonotype. The chain employs TRBV5-4 and TRBJ2-2; no reliable D call. This CDR3 is 16 amino acids long. Germline V gene data show CDR1 as SGHNT and CDR2 as YYREEE (reference sequence). V was clipped by 0 bases and J by 1 base, with 10 bases between them. The CDR3 reads CASSLEPGVNTGELFF. CDR3 in DNA: TGTGCCAGCAGCTTGGAGCCGGGTGTGAACACCGGGGAGCTGTTTTTT.

This clonotype was recorded a few times. This chain joins TRBV20-1 and TRBJ1-2; D possibly corresponds to TRBD1 (5 bases). The germline V gene encodes CDR1 DFQATT and CDR2 SNEGSKA (reference sequence). CDR3 length: 12 residues. V gave up 7 bases and J gave up 4 bases, with 13 bases separating them. In nucleotides, the CDR3 is TGCAGTGGCCAGGGAGATAGCTATGGCTACACCTTC. It specifies CSGQGDSYGYTF.

In its sample, this clonotype was seen a few times. DNA of the CDR3: TGCGCCAGCAGCTTGGGGGGGTACTTCACAGATACGCAGTATTTT. As protein: CASSLGGYFTDTQYF. The chain combines TRBV5-1 with TRBJ2-3, with D perhaps given as TRBD1 or TRBD2 (5 bases each). The length of the CDR3 is 15 residues. Germline assignment: CDR1 SGHRS and CDR2 YFSETQ. The germline V and J ends were trimmed by 0 bases and 2 bases, with 10 bases remaining between them.

This chain links TRBV7-2 with TRBJ2-3, with 10 bases fitting TRBD1. The germline gives CDR1 SGHTA, CDR2 FQGNSA. V gave up 4 bases and J gave up 8 bases; unmatched junction bases: 9. The CDR3 spans 15 residues. Written as DNA, the CDR3 is TGTGCCAGCAGCTCCCCGACAGGGGGCTCAATTACGCAGTATTTT. It specifies CASSSPTGGSITQYF.

Only a few counts were recorded for this clonotype. DNA of the CDR3: TGCAGTGCTAGAGATGTACAGGGGCGAAGCACAGATACGCAGTATTTT. Residues: CSARDVQGRSTDTQYF. The J gene is TRBJ2-3, the V gene TRBV20-1; TRBD1 agrees at 7 bases. The J segment lost 0 bases and the V segment lost 0 bases, leaving 6 bases of the junction unmatched. The CDR3 covers 16 residues. CDR1 is DFQATT, CDR2 SNEGSKA, per germline (reference sequence).

The chain employs TRBV27 and TRBJ2-1; tentative D call: TRBD2 (5 bases). The germline V gene has CDR1 MNHEY and CDR2 SMNVEV (reference sequence). This CDR3 has 16 amino acids. Trimming left V 1 base short and J 5 bases short, with 15 bases between. The CDR3 DNA follows: TGTGCCAGCAGTTTATACTCTAGCAGACTCGACAATGAGCAGTTCTTC. Its translation: CASSLYSSRLDNEQFF.

The chain carries TRBV19 and TRBJ1-1; D is ambiguous. The germline V and J ends were trimmed by 1 base and 0 bases, with 3 bases remaining between them. Per germline, CDR1 LNHDA and CDR2 SQIVND (reference sequence). This CDR3 region has 13 residues. CDR3 protein: CASSIAVNTEAFF. The CDR3 region has the DNA TGTGCCAGTAGTATAGCTGTGAACACTGAAGCTTTCTTT.